Shown below are 28 T cell receptor beta chains from a single sample sequenced in a study of blood T cell repertoires in COVID-19. Assay used: immunoSEQ multiplex PCR; TCRdb lists only in-frame clones, some missing. This repertoire shows a few hundred thousand clones, around 89% found once; its top ten account for 3% to 4.5%. The material sequenced was peripheral blood. These receptors originate from a woman aged 40 to 55 with acute or convalescent COVID-19.

The rearrangement links TRBV15 to TRBJ1-2; the match to TRBD1 covers 8 bases. The germline V gene has CDR1 LNHNV and CDR2 YYDKDF (reference sequence). V shed 2 bases and J 6 bases; nucleotides not matched to a gene: 5. The CDR3 covers 14 residues. The CDR3 loop reads CATSRPDREDGYTF. The CDR3 DNA reads TGTGCCACCAGCAGACCGGACAGGGAGGATGGCTACACCTTC.

The chain links TRBV30 to TRBJ1-4, with TRBD1 matching over 12 bases. With 2 bases clipped from V and 2 bases from J, the junction kept 9 bases outside the gene matches. Germline CDR1 GTSNPN, CDR2 SVGIG (reference sequence). This CDR3 has 18 residues. DNA of the CDR3: TGTGCCTGGAGTCCCGGGACAGGGGGCGCCGGGACTAATGAAAAACTGTTTTTT. It encodes CAWSPGTGGAGTNEKLFF.

V and J are TRBV6-6 and TRBJ1-1; D is uncertain. The CDR3 consists of 15 residues. Trimming stripped 5 bases from V and 1 base from J, with 14 bases between. From germline, CDR1 is MNHNY and CDR2 SVGAGI (reference sequence). CDR3 sequence (DNA): TGTGCCAGCAGTCACGGTAGGCTAGAGAACACTGAAGCTTTCTTT. Its protein product is CASSHGRLENTEAFF.

J is TRBJ1-2 and V is TRBV6-1; no firm D call. Per germline, CDR1 MNHNS and CDR2 SASEGT. This CDR3 comprises 16 residues. The V end lost 3 bases, the J end lost 3 bases, and 17 bases lay between the germline ends. CDR3 loop: CASSDYMQDDHYGYTF. The CDR3 nucleotides read TGTGCCAGCAGTGATTACATGCAGGATGATCACTATGGCTACACCTTC.

V is TRBV6-6 and J is TRBJ1-4; a possible D gene is TRBD1 (5 bases). Germline V gene data show CDR1 as MNHNY and CDR2 as SVGAGI (reference sequence). Trimming stripped 3 bases from V and 7 bases from J, with 12 bases between. This CDR3 spans 14 amino acids. The chain's CDR3 is CASSYLQAGEKLFF. The CDR3 bases are TGTGCCAGCAGTTATCTACAGGCCGGTGAAAAACTGTTTTTT.

The CDR3 loop is CASSLLTGWRYGYTF. The CDR3 nucleotides are TGTGCCAGCAGCTTGCTTACAGGGTGGAGGTATGGCTACACCTTC. V is TRBV5-6 and J is TRBJ1-2; TRBD1 might be the D (6 bases). Trimming pared 1 base from V and 5 bases from J, leaving 15 bases between. Per the germline V gene, CDR1 is SGHDT and CDR2 is YYEEEE. The CDR3 sequence is 15 residues long.

The CDR3 DNA sequence: TGTGCCAGCAGCGAGAGAGCGGGGGCCGGAGATACGCAGTATTTT. Protein product: CASSERAGAGDTQYF. The chain carries TRBV7-3 and TRBJ2-3, with 8 bases aligning to TRBD2. This CDR3 spans 15 amino acids. V was pared by 5 bases and J by 5 bases, with 9 bases of the junction left unmatched. Germline V lookup: CDR1 SGHTA, CDR2 FQGTGA.

The V gene is TRBV3-1 (or the pseudogene TRBV3-2), the J gene TRBJ1-1; the D gene is possibly TRBD1 (5 bases). This CDR3 has 14 amino acids. Germline CDR1 reads LGHDT; CDR2 reads YNNKEL (reference sequence). With 3 bases removed from V and 5 bases from J, the gap between germline ends came to 13 bases. CDR3 residues: CASSHGLGRTEAFF. In DNA, the CDR3 is TGTGCCAGCAGCCACGGCCTGGGGCGTACTGAAGCTTTCTTT.

This clone appeared once. The chain uses TRBV28 and TRBJ1-1, with 12 positions matching TRBD1. V dropped 3 bases and J dropped 3; count of bases not matched to a gene: 2. This CDR3 has 15 amino acids. Germline V gene lookup returns CDR1 MDHEN and CDR2 SYDVKM. Written as DNA, the CDR3 is TGTGCCAGCAGTTTCCGGGACAGGGGGCACACTGAAGCTTTCTTT. Amino acid sequence: CASSFRDRGHTEAFF.

This clone was counted at least ten times. The chain combines TRBV4-2 with TRBJ2-2; no clear D. V was shortened by 0 bases and J by 3 bases, with 14 bases between the two germline ends. This CDR3 region has 17 residues. CDR1 and CDR2 (germline): LGHNA, YNFKEQ. The CDR3 here is CASSQDLTPIYTGELFF. Written as DNA, the CDR3 is TGTGCCAGCAGCCAAGACCTAACGCCCATCTACACCGGGGAGCTGTTTTTT.

This clone was detected once. The chain couples TRBV2 to TRBJ1-1; TRBD1 aligns across 9 bases. Germline-derived CDR1 and CDR2 are SNHLY and FYNNEI. This CDR3 is built from 11 residues. Trimming at V came to 6 bases and at J to 7 bases, leaving 0 bases not matched to a gene. In DNA, the CDR3 is TGTGCCAGCAGGACAGGGGGTGAAGCTTTCTTT. It specifies CASRTGGEAFF.

In DNA, the CDR3 is TGTGCCAGCAGCTCCGGGCAGGGGAACACTGAAGCTTTCTTT. The encoded protein is CASSSGQGNTEAFF. V and J are TRBV7-8 and TRBJ1-1; the D gene is possibly TRBD1 (5 bases). Trimming took off 4 bases at V and 1 base at J, with 10 bases between the two ends. The CDR3 has 14 amino acids. The germline V gene encodes CDR1 SGHVS and CDR2 FQNEAQ. Full variable domain (outside the CDR3, taken from reference TRBV7-8 and TRBJ1-1): GAGVSQSPRYKVAKRGQDVALRCDPISGHVSLFWYQQALGQGPEFLTYFQNEAQLDKSGLPSDRFFAERPEGSVSTLKIQRTQQEDSAVYLCASSSGQGNTEAFFGQGTRLTVV.

CDR3 protein: CASSEGGTPHYNEQFF. In nucleotides, the CDR3 is TGTGCCAGCAGCGAAGGGGGAACTCCCCACTACAATGAGCAGTTCTTC. The chain carries TRBV9 and TRBJ2-1; D possibly corresponds to TRBD1 (6 bases). Trimming cost V 3 bases and J 3 bases, with 16 bases left between them. Germline assignment: CDR1 SGDLS and CDR2 YYNGEE. The length of the CDR3 is 16 residues.

This chain joins TRBV5-5 and TRBJ1-2, with D maybe TRBD1 (5 bases). The CDR3 loop spans 13 amino acids. Looked up from germline, CDR1 is SGHKS and CDR2 is YYEKEE (reference sequence). Trimming took 5 bases from V and 3 from J, leaving 11 bases between them. CDR3 nucleotide sequence: TGTGCCAGCAGTCTGGGGGGTGACTATGGCTACACCTTC. As protein: CASSLGGDYGYTF.

CDR3 nucleotide sequence: TGTGCCAGCAGTGAGTTCGTGGTAGCTAGTGAGCAGTTCTTC. This sequence encodes CASSEFVVASEQFF. This chain links TRBV2 with TRBJ2-1; D ambiguous. Germline V gene data show CDR1 as SNHLY and CDR2 as FYNNEI. This CDR3 is 14 amino acids long. Trimming shortened V by 3 bases and J by 9 bases, and 15 bases separated the two germline ends.

This chain links TRBV7-7 with TRBJ2-5; no definite D call. V lost 2 bases to trimming and J lost 6 bases, with 13 bases between them. Per germline, CDR1 SSHAT and CDR2 FNYEAQ (reference sequence). This CDR3 has 14 amino acids. The CDR3 sequence is CASSLQLRTQTQYF. For the CDR3, the DNA is TGTGCCAGCAGCTTACAGTTACGAACCCAGACCCAGTACTTC.

The chain joins TRBV7-6 to TRBJ2-1, with 13 bases matching TRBD2. V shed 5 bases and J 7 bases; nucleotides not matched to a gene: 5. The CDR3 length is 15 residues. The germline CDR1 and CDR2 sequences are SGHVS and FNYEAQ. The CDR3 sequence is CASSILAGGWNEQFF. In DNA form, the CDR3 reads TGTGCCAGCAGCATACTAGCGGGGGGGTGGAATGAGCAGTTCTTC.

This chain joins TRBV19 and TRBJ1-1; 7 nucleotides align to TRBD1. The CDR3 length is 14 residues. V trimming: 6 bases; J trimming: 1 base; junction bases outside the gene matches: 5. Germline loops: CDR1 LNHDA, CDR2 SQIVND (reference sequence). The CDR3: CASRQGQTNTEAFF. CDR3 coding DNA: TGTGCCAGTAGACAGGGACAGACGAACACTGAAGCTTTCTTT.

The V call is TRBV6-4, the J call TRBJ1-1; D gene unclear. The CDR3 loop spans 13 amino acids. CDR1 is MRHNA and CDR2 is SNTAGT in the germline V gene. Trimming pared 3 bases from V and 0 bases from J, leaving 5 bases between. CDR3 in DNA: TGTGCCAGCAGTGAAACAGTGAACACTGAAGCTTTCTTT. Protein: CASSETVNTEAFF.

A single count supports this clone. V gene TRBV14 combines with J gene TRBJ2-1, with D perhaps TRBD1 (6 bases). This CDR3 comprises 15 residues. CDR1 and CDR2 from the germline V gene are SGHDN and FVKESK. V lost 2 bases and J 0 bases, leaving 8 bases between the germline ends. The CDR3 loop is CASSQTGFSYNEQFF. CDR3 nucleotide sequence: TGTGCCAGCAGCCAAACAGGGTTCTCCTACAATGAGCAGTTCTTC.

The rearrangement uses TRBV5-4 and TRBJ1-5; 9 positions match TRBD1. CDR1 SGHNT and CDR2 YYREEE come from the germline V gene (reference sequence). Germline trimming cut 5 bases from V and 8 bases from J; bases unmatched to any gene: 11. This CDR3 region has 15 residues. The CDR3 is CASSSGTGRLEPQHF. CDR3 in DNA: TGTGCCAGCAGTTCCGGGACAGGGCGGTTAGAGCCCCAGCATTTT.

V gene TRBV5-5 combines with J gene TRBJ2-3, with D perhaps TRBD2 (6 bases). The ends were cut back, 0 bases at V and 2 bases at J, with 10 bases in the middle. This CDR3 is built from 15 residues. CDR1 SGHKS and CDR2 YYEKEE come from the germline V gene (reference sequence). The CDR3 nucleotides are TGTGCCAGCAGCTTGGACGGGGGTTACACAGATACGCAGTATTTT. Translation gives CASSLDGGYTDTQYF.

The gene calls are TRBV7-3 and TRBJ2-5; TRBD2 agrees at 8 bases. The CDR3 sequence is 14 residues long. Germline assignment: CDR1 SGHTA and CDR2 FQGTGA. J lost 1 base, V lost 6 bases, and 4 bases had no gene match. The CDR3 coding sequence is TGTGCCAGCAGTTTTGCGGGGGGCCAAGAGACCCAGTACTTC. Its translation is CASSFAGGQETQYF. Using reference TRBV7-3 and TRBJ2-5 for the parts outside the CDR3, the full variable domain is GAGVSQTPSNKVTEKGKYVELRCDPISGHTALYWYRQSLGQGPEFLIYFQGTGAADDSGLPNDRFFAVRPEGSVSTLKIQRTERGDSAVYLCASSFAGGQETQYFGPGTRLLVL.

This chain connects TRBV11-2 to TRBJ2-5; the match to TRBD2 covers 15 bases. V was clipped by 6 bases and J by 4 bases; unmatched bases: 9. The CDR3 sequence is 17 residues long. Germline V gene sequence: CDR1 SGHAT, CDR2 FQNNGV. CDR3 in amino acids: CASSPGLAGGGGETQYF. The DNA for the CDR3 is TGTGCCAGCAGTCCGGGACTAGCGGGGGGAGGGGGAGAGACCCAGTACTTC.

The chain uses TRBV11-1 and TRBJ1-1, with 8 bases that match TRBD1. The germline V gene has CDR1 SGHAT and CDR2 FQDESV (reference sequence). The ends lost 3 bases at V and 1 base at J; junction bases unmatched: 7. The CDR3 is 16 residues long. The CDR3 is CASSFGQGGRNTEAFF. In DNA form, the CDR3 reads TGTGCCAGCAGCTTCGGACAGGGCGGCAGGAACACTGAAGCTTTCTTT.

The chain has TRBV11-3 and TRBJ2-1; the match to TRBD1 covers 10 bases. In germline, CDR1 is SGHNT, CDR2 YENEEA. J was trimmed by 8 bases and V by 2 bases; bases with no gene match: 6. The CDR3 is 15 residues long. CDR3 DNA: TGTGCCAGCAGCTTACGACAGGGGGCCGTCGATGAGCAGTTCTTC. The encoded protein is CASSLRQGAVDEQFF.

This chain uses TRBV7-8 with TRBJ1-1, with 8 bases lining up with TRBD1. The junction had 9 bases not matched to a gene; V was cut back by 5 bases and J by 7 bases. The CDR3 covers 14 residues. CDR1 is SGHVS and CDR2 is FQNEAQ in the germline V gene. The CDR3 nucleotides read TGTGCCAGCAGCCTAACCTGGACAGGGAATGAAGCTTTCTTT. Protein: CASSLTWTGNEAFF.

V usage is TRBV9 and J usage is TRBJ1-2; D is unresolved. Germline lookup yields CDR1 SGDLS and CDR2 YYNGEE. V was clipped by 7 bases and J by 8 bases, with 12 bases between them. There are 11 residues in the CDR3. This CDR3 is CASSRLMGYTF. CDR3 bases: TGTGCCAGCTCGAGACTAATGGGCTACACCTTC.